This T cell receptor beta chain is drawn from a study of T cells in Graves' hyperthyroidism and ophthalmopathy (dated by TCRdb to between 2017 and 2020). Background for the entire study: A discovery cohort of roughly 100 patients, 43 with Graves' ophthalmopathy and about 58 with stable Graves' hyperthyroidism, was used to find distinguishing TCR V-J signatures. Prospective prediction of ophthalmopathy was tested in an independent validation cohort consisting of 18 hyperthyroidism patients and over 15 patients who later progressed to ophthalmopathy. The roughly 91 discovery patients were randomly split 7:3 into training and test sets. Thyroid tissue and blood T-cell repertoires from several Graves' hyperthyroidism patients were also compared in the study. After sampling, hyperthyroidism patients received methimazole starting at 30 mg daily, and ophthalmopathy patients received high-dose intravenous methylprednisolone. The paper reports TCR Vbeta CDR3 sequencing of roughly 140 peripheral blood samples: over 40 ophthalmopathy, fewer than 80 hyperthyroidism and around 17 progressor patients. Here is what the overall study found, with its caveats: In validation, the model predicted progression to ophthalmopathy with 55% to 71% sensitivity and 72.22% specificity, a median of 6.5 months before onset. A model built on a 13 V-J signature distinguished ophthalmopathy from stable hyperthyroidism, reaching 85% to 90% sensitivity and about 81% specificity in cross-validation and 80%/75% in testing. Sample size was not statistically predetermined, and blinding of investigators to group allocation was not performed. Most expanded thyroid clonotypes (frequency above 0.001) were also found in blood, which suggests that blood repertoires may mirror thyroid immune responses.

Points on this clonotype: Its antigen remains unidentified. There are no base qualities to consult, and no much larger clone falls within one base.

The TCR beta CDR3 regions were amplified from the RNA transcripts. A first-round RT-PCR of the TCR CDR3 used the HTBI primer set with the Qiagen OneStep RT-PCR kit. The libraries were constructed in a second round of multiplex PCR and then size-selected and purified. The libraries were sequenced on an Illumina HiSeq2000 using paired-end 100 bp reads. The original pipeline was this. Raw data were processed with SOAPnuke, discarding reads with adapters, uncalled bases, mean Phred below 15, or no exact constant-primer or identifier match. High-quality paired reads were merged with COPE v1.2.5, and unique nucleotide sequences were defined as clonotypes. MiTCR v1.1 was used to align clonotypes to the IMGT TRBV, TRBD and TRBJ reference segments. The analysis included only V-J combinations with a frequency above 0.0001, which together covered around 99% of the repertoires. A TCS score was defined as the ratio of F50 (clonal expansion) to E x V (chaos), with BLOSUM62-based TCRdist applied between CDR3 peptides within each V-J. Welch's t-statistics and random forest reduced several hundred V-J features to about 13, which were used in a naive Bayes classifier (R e1071). The similarity between thyroid and blood repertoires was quantified using the Morisita-Horn index. The raw public reads went through TCRdb reprocessing: fastp at Q25, MiXCR clone calling, in-frame beta chains kept. Here each entry gathers all rows of one CDR3 protein and keeps the most common genes and DNA. Here the V and J calls rest on TCRdb's processing, not on the authors' analysis. The sample contains about 570,000 distinct CDR3 sequences, just over 45% of them found a single time. 15% to 20% of the sample is in the top ten clones.

Exclusion was applied to patients with uncontrolled infections, other autoimmune diseases, pregnancy or lactation. Diagnoses were based on clinical symptoms, serum thyroxine and TRAb, thyroid ultrasound and orbital computed tomography. Total RNA was extracted using Trizol reagent, and RNA quality was assessed on an Agilent 2100 Bioanalyzer. The material sequenced was peripheral blood or thyroid tissue (not recorded which). The receptor's source is an adult woman with Graves' disease, either hyperthyroidism or ophthalmopathy (not recorded which).

The nucleotides read TGTGCCAGCAGCGTAGCGGGGGCGGCGAACTATGGCTACACCTTC. Translated, it reads CASSVAGAANYGYTF. The chain is assembled from TRBV9 and TRBJ1-2; TRBD1 is a weak D gene call, 6 bases matching. V sheds 0 bases and J sheds 2 bases, leaving 11 bases between their ends. The CDR3 numbers 15 residues from cysteine through phenylalanine. Of the read, only the CDR3 DNA is kept; its 45 bases are in frame from base 1. The CDR1 and CDR2 encoded by the germline V gene are SGDLS and YYNGEE.